What follows describes a single TCR beta chain. Antigen: not known. Primers included in the PCR were 60 Vbeta and 13 Jbeta primers. The data were produced by immunoSEQ multiplex PCR, yet TCRdb's version contains in-frame clones alone and is incomplete. The table has about 150,000 clones, approximately 80% seen once. The sample is drawn from a study of cytomegalovirus exposure and HLA in healthy donors. Study-wide points: Later analysis associated a missense DCLRE1C variant with TCR beta V- and J-gene trimming. Cytomegalovirus association was listed for under 200 TCR beta chains. Differences between HLA loci emerged in a later analysis of TCR association rates, with DRB1 most and HLA-C fewest.

Deletions cut 1 base from V and 1 base from J, with 7 bases between. The CDR3 is made up of 14 amino acids. Germline V gives CDR1 SNHLY, CDR2 FYNNEI. The sequenced sample consisted of PBMCs. This rearrangement joins TRBV2 to TRBJ2-5; D unresolved. The TCR originated in a man aged 30 to 45 in good health and CMV-seropositive. CDR3 amino acids: CASSEDRVQETQYF. DNA for the CDR3: TGTGCCAGCAGTGAAGACAGAGTCCAAGAGACCCAGTACTTC.